This entry describes one TCR beta chain. Its specificity is unknown. The entry originates in a study of T cell responses to AZD1222 COVID-19 vaccine. Sequencing was performed with immunoSEQ multiplex PCR; in TCRdb, only in-frame clones are kept and a portion is missing. The sample contains about 140,000 clones, more than 90% of which appear only once. The V gene's germline CDR1 is LNHDA and CDR2 SQIVND (reference sequence). Between the trimmed V and J ends, which lost 6 bases and 1 base, there was a span of 16 bases. The CDR3 is made up of 16 amino acids. General study findings and limits: Targets within unmutated variant regions were reportedly found for nearly half of spike-specific TCRs.

The rearrangement uses TRBV19 and TRBJ1-5; possible D gene TRBD1, 6 bases. The starting material was peripheral blood, obtained on day 0 of AZD1222 vaccination. The sequence was obtained from an adult in good health. The CDR3 here is CASSPWEGVSNQPQHF. The CDR3 DNA follows: TGTGCCAGTAGCCCATGGGAGGGGGTAAGCAATCAGCCCCAGCATTTT.